These 19 T cell receptor beta chains share one sample of origin, sequenced in a study of identical twins. MiXCR, applied by TCRdb to the 5' RACE reads, yields one record per CDR3 protein. The sample lists 250,000 or so distinct CDR3 sequences; roughly 13% were seen once. The sample was also reused in another study, on yellow fever vaccine responses in identical twins.

Sequencing was carried out using memory (CD45RO+) T cells sorted from blood. Receptor source: a woman aged 18 to 35 in good health.

This clonotype was observed a few times. This chain joins TRBV6-2 or TRBV6-3 and TRBJ2-1, with a weak D call TRBD1 (5 bases). The CDR3 is made up of 16 amino acids. Germline V gene sequence: CDR1 MNHEY, CDR2 SVGEGT. V lost 6 bases and J 1 base, leaving 16 bases between the germline ends. CDR3 DNA sequence: TGTGCCAGCAGACGGGCTGGGGCCGGGTCCTACAATGAGCAGTTCTTC. Translated: CASRRAGAGSYNEQFF.

DNA for the CDR3: TGTGCCAGCAGCACCGGACAGACCGGCTCTGGAAACACCATATATTTT. It yields the protein CASSTGQTGSGNTIYF. V and J are TRBV6-1 and TRBJ1-3, with D perhaps TRBD1 (6 bases). V gave up 6 bases and J gave up 0 bases, with 15 bases separating them. Germline CDR1 is MNHNS and CDR2 is SASEGT. The CDR3 extends over 16 amino acids.

Ten or more counts support this clonotype. This sequence joins TRBV6-4 and TRBJ2-1, with TRBD2 identical over 10 bases. J lost 5 bases, V lost 9 bases, and 10 bases had no gene match. This CDR3 has 15 residues. The germline V gene encodes CDR1 MRHNA and CDR2 SNTAGT. CDR3 bases: TGTGCCAGTAGACTTCTAGCGGGAGACCACAATGAGCAGTTCTTC. It encodes CASRLLAGDHNEQFF.

The chain links TRBV18 to TRBJ2-5; 9 positions match TRBD2. The J segment lost 4 bases and the V segment lost 0 bases, leaving 6 bases of the junction unmatched. The CDR3 totals 16 residues. The germline CDR1 and CDR2 sequences are KGHSH and LQKENI. The CDR3 protein is CASSPPGGGARETQYF. The CDR3 nucleotides are TGTGCCAGCTCACCACCTGGCGGGGGGGCCAGAGAGACCCAGTACTTC.

V and J are TRBV28 and TRBJ2-2, with unresolved D. CDR1 MDHEN and CDR2 SYDVKM come from the germline V gene. The CDR3 is 19 residues long. V dropped 4 bases and J dropped 1 base, with 22 bases sitting between them. Here the CDR3 reads CASSSLVVMDGENTGELFF. Written as DNA, the CDR3 is TGTGCCAGCAGTTCGCTAGTAGTAATGGACGGAGAGAACACCGGGGAGCTGTTTTTT.

This clonotype was observed a few times. The chain carries TRBV27 and TRBJ2-1; the match to TRBD2 covers 8 bases. The CDR3 length is 16 residues. Losses at the gene ends were 5 bases for V and 2 bases for J; bases not matched to a gene: 8. The germline gives CDR1 MNHEY, CDR2 SMNVEV (reference sequence). This CDR3 is CASSTALAGTYNEQFF. CDR3 in DNA: TGTGCCAGCAGTACCGCTTTAGCGGGGACCTACAATGAGCAGTTCTTC.

The chain combines TRBV14 with TRBJ1-1, with D unresolved. The CDR3 sequence is 16 residues long. Germline CDR1 is SGHDN and CDR2 is FVKESK. V lost 2 bases, J lost 3 bases, and 16 bases lay in between. CDR3 nucleotide sequence: TGTGCCAGCAGCCAAAGGGTTGGCGTGGTATACACTGAAGCTTTCTTT. This encodes CASSQRVGVVYTEAFF. Looking up the rest from reference TRBV14 and TRBJ1-1 gives the full variable domain: EAGVTQFPSHSVIEKGQTVTLRCDPISGHDNLYWYRRVMGKEIKFLLHFVKESKQDESGMPNNRFLAERTGGTYSTLKVQPAELEDSGVYFCASSQRVGVVYTEAFFGQGTRLTVV.

This clonotype was observed a handful of times. The chain carries TRBV30 and TRBJ2-7, with D possibly being TRBD1 (6 bases). The V gene lost 2 bases and the J gene lost 0 bases, with 11 bases spanning the gap. The CDR3 runs to 14 residues. Looked up from germline, CDR1 is GTSNPN and CDR2 is SVGIG (reference sequence). CDR3 nucleotide sequence: TGTGCCTGGAGTCAGCAGACAGGCTCCTACGAGCAGTACTTC. Translated, it gives CAWSQQTGSYEQYF.

This clonotype was found a few times. The CDR3 sequence is CASSPIDGRTFTNYGYTF. DNA for the CDR3: TGTGCCAGCAGCCCCATAGACGGACGGACGTTTACTAACTATGGCTACACCTTC. The V call is TRBV9, the J call TRBJ1-2, with unresolved D. The CDR3 extends over 18 amino acids. CDR1 is SGDLS and CDR2 is YYNGEE in the germline V gene. Trimming stripped 4 bases from V and 0 bases from J, with 22 bases between.

The chain uses TRBV5-4 and TRBJ2-5; a weak D match, TRBD1 (5 bases). Germline V gene sequence: CDR1 SGHNT, CDR2 YYREEE (reference sequence). V dropped 1 base and J dropped 2 bases, with 12 bases sitting between them. The CDR3 is made up of 15 amino acids. This CDR3 is CASSLQRGSQETQYF. The CDR3, as DNA: TGTGCCAGCAGCTTGCAAAGGGGTTCTCAAGAGACCCAGTACTTC.

The chain links TRBV28 to TRBJ2-2; D remains ambiguous. The V gene's germline CDR1 is MDHEN and CDR2 SYDVKM. This CDR3 has 13 residues. V gave up 6 bases and J gave up 6 bases, with 11 bases separating them. In DNA form, the CDR3 reads TGTGCCAGCAGACGAGACACCGCCGGGGAGCTGTTTTTT. It is translated as CASRRDTAGELFF.

This clonotype was found many times. Here the CDR3 reads CASSFSGMPQETQYF. In DNA form, the CDR3 reads TGCGCCAGCAGCTTCTCGGGCATGCCCCAAGAGACCCAGTACTTC. The chain uses TRBV5-1 and TRBJ2-5, with D hard to call. This CDR3 has 15 residues. Per the germline V gene, CDR1 is SGHRS and CDR2 is YFSETQ. Trimming took 2 bases from V and 1 from J, leaving 12 bases between them. Full variable domain (missing parts from reference TRBV5-1 and TRBJ2-5): KAGVTQTPRYLIKTRGQQVTLSCSPISGHRSVSWYQQTPGQGLQFLFEYFSETQRNKGNFPGRFSGRQFSNSRSEMNVSTLELGDSALYLCASSFSGMPQETQYFGPGTRLLVL.

In its sample, this clonotype was seen many times. The genes are TRBV28 and TRBJ1-2, with D maybe TRBD1 (6 bases). CDR3 length equals 15 residues. The V gene's germline CDR1 is MDHEN and CDR2 SYDVKM. The germline V and J ends were trimmed by 5 bases and 2 bases, with 15 bases remaining between them. CDR3 loop: CASSETRGQNYGYTF. In DNA, the CDR3 is TGTGCCAGCAGTGAGACCAGGGGTCAGAACTATGGCTACACCTTC.

The rearrangement uses TRBV2 and TRBJ2-5; 11 bases map to TRBD1. V lost 6 bases and J lost 5; bases outside the gene matches: 11. Per germline, CDR1 SNHLY and CDR2 FYNNEI. The CDR3 loop spans 16 amino acids. CDR3 loop: CASRDPRDRGFETQYF. Written as DNA, the CDR3 is TGTGCCAGCAGAGATCCCCGGGACAGGGGGTTCGAGACCCAGTACTTC.

This clonotype turned up a few times. This rearrangement joins TRBV2 to TRBJ2-1; the match to TRBD2 covers 8 bases. The J segment lost 8 bases and the V segment lost 6 bases, leaving 18 bases of the junction unmatched. This CDR3 contains 17 residues. Germline loops: CDR1 SNHLY, CDR2 FYNNEI. CDR3 DNA: TGTGCCAGCAGCATGGGGGGGGGCGGGAGGCGAGTCGATGAGCAGTTCTTC. Translating it yields CASSMGGGGRRVDEQFF.

This clonotype occurred a few times. The genes are TRBV2 and TRBJ2-7; TRBD2 matches at 8 bases. The V segment lost 7 bases and the J segment 2 bases; nucleotides outside the gene matches: 22. The CDR3 consists of 19 residues. Germline V gene lookup returns CDR1 SNHLY and CDR2 FYNNEI. CDR3 sequence reads: CASTKLAGGNYPTTYEQYF. CDR3 sequence (DNA): TGTGCCAGCACAAAGCTGGCGGGGGGCAACTATCCAACAACCTACGAGCAGTACTTC.

This clonotype was seen a few times. The chain recombines TRBV20-1 with TRBJ2-1; 9 bases align to TRBD2. Germline CDR1 reads DFQATT; CDR2 reads SNEGSKA (reference sequence). Unmatched junction bases numbered 14, after V lost 5 bases and J lost 9 bases. This CDR3 has 15 residues. The CDR3 DNA reads as TGCAGTGCTCCGCCGGGGCGGGAGGGCCGTATTGAGCAGTTCTTC. Residues: CSAPPGREGRIEQFF.

This clonotype was detected a few times. V is TRBV7-2 and J is TRBJ2-3, with D perhaps given as TRBD1 or TRBD2 (5 bases each). Germline CDR1 reads SGHTA; CDR2 reads FQGNSA. The CDR3 has 15 amino acids. V dropped 1 base and J dropped 5 bases, with 13 bases sitting between them. The CDR3 is CASSLGGAGVDTQYF. The CDR3, as DNA: TGTGCCAGCAGCTTAGGAGGGGCGGGTGTAGATACGCAGTATTTT.

This clonotype was counted many times. The chain links TRBV5-4 to TRBJ2-1, with 10 bases fitting TRBD2. CDR1 is SGHNT and CDR2 is YYREEE in the germline V gene (reference sequence). V lost 2 bases and J lost 5; bases outside the gene matches: 4. The CDR3 loop spans 15 amino acids. The CDR3 DNA reads TGTGCCAGCAGCTTATTAGCGGGGGGTAACAATGAGCAGTTCTTC. It codes for CASSLLAGGNNEQFF. The full variable domain, rest sourced from reference TRBV5-4 and TRBJ2-1, is ETGVTQSPTHLIKTRGQQVTLRCSSQSGHNTVSWYQQALGQGPQFIFQYYREEENGRGNFPPRFSGLQFPNYSSELNVNALELDDSALYLCASSLLAGGNNEQFFGPGTRLTVL.